These 19 T cell receptor beta chains were all obtained from the same sample, sequenced in a study of T cells in Graves' hyperthyroidism and ophthalmopathy. Researchers took RNA transcripts and amplified the TCR beta CDR3 regions from them. The TCR CDR3 was amplified in a first-round RT-PCR using the HTBI primer set. In TCRdb, the multiplex PCR reads were re-called with MiXCR into one record per CDR3 protein. Here the sample spans hundreds of thousands of distinct CDR3 sequences, over 35% being singletons. Sequencing was done on a sample of blood. These receptors were taken from a young man with Graves' hyperthyroidism.

This clonotype has ten or more counts. This chain links TRBV7-3 with TRBJ1-2, with 9 bases that match TRBD1. With 4 bases clipped from V and 2 bases from J, the junction kept 2 bases outside the gene matches. Germline assignment: CDR1 SGHTA and CDR2 FQGTGA. The CDR3 covers 14 residues. This CDR3 reads CASSSTGGNYGYTF. CDR3 coding DNA: TGTGCCAGCAGCTCTACAGGGGGCAACTATGGCTACACCTTC.

This clonotype occurred once. The gene calls are TRBV7-9 and TRBJ1-2; D is unresolved. Between the trimmed V and J ends, which lost 3 bases and 4 bases, there was a span of 18 bases. CDR1 and CDR2 (germline): SEHNR, FQNEAQ (reference sequence). The CDR3 length is 16 residues. CDR3 sequence (DNA): TGTGCCAGCAGCTTGGAGGGCGCTCGGGAGAGCTATGGCTACACCTTC. It codes for CASSLEGARESYGYTF.

This clonotype was seen repeatedly, ten times or more. This sequence joins TRBV12-3 or TRBV12-4 and TRBJ1-1; D unresolved. This CDR3 spans 13 amino acids. Trimming cost V 3 bases and J 2 bases, with 7 bases left between them. CDR3 residues: CASSFRDNTEAFF. Here the CDR3 DNA reads TGTGCCAGCAGTTTCCGGGATAACACTGAAGCTTTCTTT.

This clonotype was observed many times. The chain has TRBV7-2 and TRBJ1-6; D is uncertain. The CDR3 sequence is 11 residues long. Per germline, CDR1 SGHTA and CDR2 FQGNSA. Trimming pared 2 bases from V and 7 bases from J, leaving 0 bases between. CDR3: CASSLNSPLHF. CDR3 DNA: TGTGCCAGCAGCTTAAATTCACCCCTCCACTTT.

The chain carries TRBV7-9 and TRBJ2-5; TRBD2 agrees at 9 bases. This CDR3 is 14 amino acids long. Germline V CDR1 and CDR2: SEHNR, FQNEAQ (reference sequence). Losses at the gene ends were 7 bases for V and 1 base for J; bases not matched to a gene: 4. DNA of the CDR3: TGTGCCAGCACTCAGCGGGAGGTCCAAGAGACCCAGTACTTC. It specifies CASTQREVQETQYF.

This chain joins TRBV24-1 and TRBJ2-5; no clear D gene. The CDR3 covers 11 residues. V lost 11 bases and J 4 bases, leaving 10 bases between the germline ends. CDR1 and CDR2 (germline): KGHDR, SFDVKD. CDR3 region: CASTRRETQYF. The CDR3 nucleotides are TGTGCCAGCACCCGGAGAGAGACCCAGTACTTC.

The chain combines TRBV29-1 with TRBJ2-7; 8 bases fit TRBD2. The V segment lost 8 bases and the J segment 6 bases; nucleotides outside the gene matches: 6. Germline CDR1 SQVTM, CDR2 ANQGSEA. This CDR3 has 11 residues. CDR3 sequence: CSSGGISEQYF. CDR3 sequence (DNA): TGCAGCTCGGGGGGGATAAGCGAGCAGTACTTC.

Many counts were recorded for this clonotype. Here the CDR3 reads CSAGSNQPQHF. Written as DNA, the CDR3 is TGCAGTGCTGGGAGCAATCAGCCCCAGCATTTT. This rearrangement joins TRBV20-1 to TRBJ1-5; D gene ambiguous. The CDR3 sequence is 11 residues long. Trimming shortened V by 5 bases and J by 1 base, and 3 bases separated the two germline ends. The V gene's germline CDR1 is DFQATT and CDR2 SNEGSKA (reference sequence).

This clonotype was detected once. The chain employs TRBV20-1 and TRBJ2-5; a possible D gene is TRBD2 (7 bases). The V end lost 5 bases, the J end lost 5 bases, and 12 bases lay between the germline ends. The CDR3 is 12 amino acids. CDR1 is DFQATT and CDR2 is SNEGSKA in the germline V gene (reference sequence). In DNA, the CDR3 is TGCAGTGCTTACGGGGGGCTGGAGACCCAGTACTTC. Translating it yields CSAYGGLETQYF.

This clonotype was counted only a few times. The V call is TRBV5-1, the J call TRBJ1-2; possible D gene TRBD1, 5 bases. The CDR3 totals 15 residues. Trimming stripped 0 bases from V and 4 bases from J, with 13 bases between. Germline V lookup: CDR1 SGHRS, CDR2 YFSETQ. CDR3 DNA sequence: TGCGCCAGCAGCTTGGGAGGGGCGAGTTTCTATGGCTACACCTTC. The encoded protein is CASSLGGASFYGYTF.

The chain combines TRBV9 with TRBJ2-7, with D perhaps TRBD2 (5 bases). CDR1 and CDR2 from the germline V gene are SGDLS and YYNGEE. The CDR3 loop spans 14 amino acids. V lost 0 bases to trimming and J lost 3 bases, with 10 bases between them. CDR3 sequence (DNA): TGTGCCAGCAGCGTAGAGTTGGCGGGCTACGAGCAGTACTTC. Encoded protein: CASSVELAGYEQYF.

The CDR3 nucleotides read TGTGCCACCGGGCAGGATAGCAATCAGCCCCAGCATTTT. Its translation: CATGQDSNQPQHF. V is TRBV10-3 and J is TRBJ1-5; D is unresolved. The V end was cut by 10 bases, the J end by 0 bases, with 10 bases between. CDR1 ENHRY and CDR2 SYGVKD come from the germline V gene. The CDR3 extends over 13 amino acids.

This clonotype was counted a few times. The chain employs TRBV4-3 and TRBJ2-7; D remains unclear. This CDR3 is 13 amino acids long. Germline V gives CDR1 LGHNA, CDR2 YSLEER. Between the trimmed V and J ends, which lost 1 base and 4 bases, there was a span of 8 bases. This chain's CDR3 is CASSQGMWYEQYF. The CDR3 DNA reads TGCGCCAGCAGCCAAGGGATGTGGTACGAGCAGTACTTC.

The V gene is TRBV9, the J gene TRBJ2-7, with D perhaps assigned TRBD1 or TRBD2 (5 bases each). Trimming took 5 bases from V and 2 from J, leaving 20 bases between them. The CDR3 loop spans 16 amino acids. In germline, CDR1 is SGDLS, CDR2 YYNGEE. The CDR3 DNA reads TGTGCCAGCAGTGAGGGGTTGCGTGCCAGCGCCTACGAGCAGTACTTC. Amino acid sequence: CASSEGLRASAYEQYF.

This clonotype was recorded a few times. One end of the junction is discordant with germline, which a read error may explain. The V call is TRBV7-9, the J call TRBJ1-1; D is uncertain. The CDR3 runs to 12 residues. In germline, CDR1 is SEHNR, CDR2 FQNEAQ (reference sequence). The CDR3 bases are TGCGCCAGCGGCTCTCAGAACACTGAAGCTTTCTTT. Its translation is CASGSQNTEAFF.

The chain is built from TRBV29-1 and TRBJ1-1; D call uncertain. V gave up 8 bases and J gave up 1 base, with 8 bases separating them. Per the germline V gene, CDR1 is SQVTM and CDR2 is ANQGSEA. The CDR3 runs to 11 residues. Here the CDR3 reads CSFGRNTEAFF. CDR3 nucleotide sequence: TGCAGCTTTGGGAGGAACACTGAAGCTTTCTTT.

This clonotype was observed at least ten times. V is TRBV12-3 or TRBV12-4 and J is TRBJ1-1; D gene unclear. The V and J ends lost 1 base and 7 bases respectively, with 7 bases between them. The CDR3 contains 12 residues. In nucleotides, the CDR3 is TGTGCCAGCAGTTTAGTGCAGGTTGAAGCTTTCTTT. Translated: CASSLVQVEAFF.

This clonotype was seen more than once but under ten times. The V gene is TRBV12-3 or TRBV12-4, the J gene TRBJ1-5; possible D gene TRBD1, 6 bases. The CDR3 spans 14 residues. V lost 6 bases, J lost 5 bases, and 14 bases lay in between. CDR3 sequence (DNA): TGTGCCAGCAGATACAGGGTTGAGGATCAGCCCCAGCATTTT. Translation: CASRYRVEDQPQHF.

There are a few counts of this clonotype. The rearrangement links TRBV20-1 to TRBJ2-7; D is undetermined. Germline assignment: CDR1 DFQATT and CDR2 SNEGSKA (reference sequence). V was shortened by 3 bases and J by 2 bases, with 11 bases between the two germline ends. This CDR3 is 13 amino acids long. The CDR3 is CSARVGSPYEQYF. The CDR3 DNA reads TGCAGTGCTAGGGTTGGGTCCCCCTACGAGCAGTACTTC.